This TCR beta chain appears in the sequencing data of a study of cytomegalovirus exposure and HLA in healthy donors. CDR1 is SGHRS, CDR2 YFSETQ, per germline. V was cut by 4 bases and J by 5 bases, with 12 bases left in between. There are 14 residues in the CDR3. The count of this clone is one. No antigen is known for it. Findings of the study overall: Solely CMV serostatus was available to characterize immune exposure. Later work found that TCR association rates differed between HLA loci; DRB1 had the most and HLA-C the fewest.

PCR was performed using 60 Vbeta and 13 Jbeta primers. Sequenced by immunoSEQ multiplex PCR; TCRdb stores in-frame clones only, minus some. The table lists approximately 180,000 clones, roughly 80% of them singletons. The sequence derives from a man younger than 40 in good health and CMV-seropositive. The rearrangement links TRBV5-1 to TRBJ1-4, with D perhaps TRBD1 (6 bases). Input material: PBMCs. Here the CDR3 reads CASSQDRANEKLFF. For the CDR3, the DNA is TGCGCCAGCAGCCAGGACAGAGCGAATGAAAAACTGTTTTTT.